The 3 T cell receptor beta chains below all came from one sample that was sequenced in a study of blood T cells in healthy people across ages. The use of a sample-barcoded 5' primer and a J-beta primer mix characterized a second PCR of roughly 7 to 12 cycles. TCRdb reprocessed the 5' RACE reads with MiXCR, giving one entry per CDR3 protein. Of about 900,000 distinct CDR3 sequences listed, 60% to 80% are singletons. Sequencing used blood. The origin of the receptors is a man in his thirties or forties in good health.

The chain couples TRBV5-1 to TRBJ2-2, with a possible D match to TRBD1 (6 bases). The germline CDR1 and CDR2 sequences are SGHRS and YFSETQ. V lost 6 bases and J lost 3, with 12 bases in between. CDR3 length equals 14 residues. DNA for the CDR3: TGCGCCAGCAACCGGGGACACGACACCGGGGAGCTGTTTTTT. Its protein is CASNRGHDTGELFF. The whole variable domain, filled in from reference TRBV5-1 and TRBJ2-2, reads KAGVTQTPRYLIKTRGQQVTLSCSPISGHRSVSWYQQTPGQGLQFLFEYFSETQRNKGNFPGRFSGRQFSNSRSEMNVSTLELGDSALYLCASNRGHDTGELFFGEGSRLTVL.

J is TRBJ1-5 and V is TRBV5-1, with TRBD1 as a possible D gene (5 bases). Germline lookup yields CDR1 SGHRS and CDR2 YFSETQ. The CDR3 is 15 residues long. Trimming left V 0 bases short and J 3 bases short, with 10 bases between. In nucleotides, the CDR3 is TGCGCCAGCAGCTTGGACCCGGGACTCAATCAGCCCCAGCATTTT. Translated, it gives CASSLDPGLNQPQHF.

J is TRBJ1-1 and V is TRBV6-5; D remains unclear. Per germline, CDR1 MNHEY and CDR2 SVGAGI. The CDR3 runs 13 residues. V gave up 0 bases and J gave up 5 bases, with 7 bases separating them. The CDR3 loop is CASSYSANTEAFF. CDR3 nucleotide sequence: TGTGCCAGCAGTTACTCAGCGAATACTGAAGCTTTCTTT.